These T cell receptor beta chains were read from a single sample in a study of regulatory T cells in long-lasting Graves disease. TCRdb called the multiplex PCR reads again in MiXCR, with one record for every CDR3 protein. The repertoire holds over 500,000 distinct CDR3 sequences, with roughly 16% as singletons. The same sample was also studied in work on T cells in Graves' hyperthyroidism and ophthalmopathy.

Sequenced material: peripheral blood mononuclear cells (PBMCs), taken at new diagnosis, from a patient treated with antithyroid drugs. The receptors derive from a woman aged 25 to 39 with Graves disease. CDR3s include the opening cysteine and the closing phenylalanine or tryptophan. Each record gives: CDR3 protein, CDR3 DNA, V gene, J gene, clone size, D gene. The D gene is left open where the match is weak. A clone size is listed for some rows: how often the clone was seen (once, few, many), or a class if it is expanded.

cdr3_aa: CASSQDYGYYGYTF; cdr3_nt: TGCGCCAGCAGCCAAGATTATGGGTACTATGGCTACACCTTC; v_call: TRBV4-1; j_call: TRBJ1-2; clone_size: -; d_call: -
cdr3_aa: CASSLLANQPQHF; cdr3_nt: TGTGCCAGCAGTTTATTGGCAAATCAGCCCCAGCATTTT; v_call: TRBV12-3/TRBV12-4; j_call: TRBJ1-5; clone_size: many; d_call: -
cdr3_aa: CASSPSGQSTDTQYF; cdr3_nt: TGCGCCAGCAGCCCATCAGGGCAGAGCACAGATACGCAGTATTTT; v_call: TRBV4-1; j_call: TRBJ2-3; clone_size: once; d_call: -
cdr3_aa: CASSPYLGQNYEQYF; cdr3_nt: TGTGCCAGCAGCCCATACCTCGGACAGAACTACGAGCAGTACTTC; v_call: TRBV14; j_call: TRBJ2-7; clone_size: many; d_call: -
cdr3_aa: CASSDGQGSNQPQHF; cdr3_nt: TGTGCCAGCAGCGATGGACAGGGAAGCAATCAGCCCCAGCATTTT; v_call: TRBV12-3/TRBV12-4; j_call: TRBJ1-5; clone_size: many; d_call: TRBD1
cdr3_aa: CATQGYSYNEQFF; cdr3_nt: TGTGCCACCCAGGGGTACTCCTACAATGAGCAGTTCTTC; v_call: TRBV24-1; j_call: TRBJ2-1; clone_size: -; d_call: -
cdr3_aa: CASSLAGIDEQFF; cdr3_nt: TGTGCCAGCAGCTTAGCGGGGATCGATGAGCAGTTCTTC; v_call: TRBV11-2; j_call: TRBJ2-1; clone_size: many; d_call: -
cdr3_aa: CASSYSGRLNTEAFF; cdr3_nt: TGTGCCAGCAGTTACTCTGGCAGGCTTAACACTGAAGCTTTCTTT; v_call: TRBV6-5; j_call: TRBJ1-1; clone_size: -; d_call: -
cdr3_aa: CSDRLNGNEQFF; cdr3_nt: TGCAGTGACCGACTGAACGGGAATGAGCAGTTCTTC; v_call: TRBV20-1; j_call: TRBJ2-1; clone_size: -; d_call: -
cdr3_aa: CASRDPLAGSYEQYF; cdr3_nt: TGTGCCAGCAGGGACCCGCTAGCGGGCTCCTACGAGCAGTACTTC; v_call: TRBV12-3/TRBV12-4; j_call: TRBJ2-7; clone_size: -; d_call: TRBD2
cdr3_aa: CASSSDRVAGHYNEQFF; cdr3_nt: TGTGCCAGCAGCTCAGATCGGGTAGCGGGACATTACAATGAGCAGTTCTTC; v_call: TRBV11-2; j_call: TRBJ2-1; clone_size: many; d_call: TRBD2
cdr3_aa: CATSDWQPLNEQFF; cdr3_nt: TGTGCCACCAGTGATTGGCAACCGCTCAATGAGCAGTTCTTC; v_call: TRBV24-1; j_call: TRBJ2-1; clone_size: -; d_call: -
cdr3_aa: CASRMTGSTDTQYF; cdr3_nt: TGTGCCAGCAGGATGACAGGGTCCACAGATACGCAGTATTTT; v_call: TRBV28; j_call: TRBJ2-3; clone_size: many; d_call: TRBD1
cdr3_aa: CATSDPATSGRVTDTQYF; cdr3_nt: TGTGCCACCAGTGATCCAGCGACTAGCGGGAGGGTCACAGATACGCAGTATTTT; v_call: TRBV24-1; j_call: TRBJ2-3; clone_size: -; d_call: TRBD2
cdr3_aa: CATKGLANTGELFF; cdr3_nt: TGTGCCACTAAGGGACTAGCGAACACCGGGGAGCTGTTTTTT; v_call: TRBV27; j_call: TRBJ2-2; clone_size: -; d_call: TRBD2
cdr3_aa: CASSWGERWIAFF; cdr3_nt: TGTGCCAGCAGTTGGGGCGAGCGGTGGATAGCTTTCTTT; v_call: TRBV12-3/TRBV12-4; j_call: TRBJ1-1; clone_size: many; d_call: -
cdr3_aa: CASRSDIVETQYF; cdr3_nt: TGTGCCAGCAGATCGGACATTGTAGAGACCCAGTACTTC; v_call: TRBV2; j_call: TRBJ2-5; clone_size: many; d_call: -
cdr3_aa: CASSLPQKIQDSSYNEQFF; cdr3_nt: TGTGCCAGCAGCTTACCCCAAAAAATACAGGACAGCTCCTACAATGAGCAGTTCTTC; v_call: TRBV7-8; j_call: TRBJ2-1; clone_size: many; d_call: -
cdr3_aa: CASSLAVGAGETQYF; cdr3_nt: TGTGCCAGCAGCTTAGCGGTGGGGGCTGGAGAGACCCAGTACTTC; v_call: TRBV7-9; j_call: TRBJ2-5; clone_size: few; d_call: -
cdr3_aa: CASSPLDSTDTQYF; cdr3_nt: TGTGCCAGCTCACCACTAGACTCCACAGATACGCAGTATTTT; v_call: TRBV18; j_call: TRBJ2-3; clone_size: few; d_call: -